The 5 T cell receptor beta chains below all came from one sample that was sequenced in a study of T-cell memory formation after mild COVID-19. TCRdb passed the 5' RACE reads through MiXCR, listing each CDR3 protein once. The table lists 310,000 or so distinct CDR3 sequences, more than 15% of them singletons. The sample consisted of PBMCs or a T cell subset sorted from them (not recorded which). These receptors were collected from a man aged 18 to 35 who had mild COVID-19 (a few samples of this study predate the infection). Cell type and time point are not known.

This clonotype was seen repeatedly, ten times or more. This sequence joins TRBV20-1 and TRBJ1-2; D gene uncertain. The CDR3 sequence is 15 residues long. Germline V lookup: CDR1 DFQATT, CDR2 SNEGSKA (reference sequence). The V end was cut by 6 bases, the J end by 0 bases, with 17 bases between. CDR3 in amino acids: CSARRVGPANYGYTF. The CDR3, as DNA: TGCAGTGCGCGAAGGGTCGGTCCCGCTAACTATGGCTACACCTTC.

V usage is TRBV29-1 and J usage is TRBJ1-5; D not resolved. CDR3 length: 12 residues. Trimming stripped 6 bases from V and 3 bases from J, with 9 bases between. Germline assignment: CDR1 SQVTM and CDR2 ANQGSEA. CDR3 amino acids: CSVAGINQPQHF. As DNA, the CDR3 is TGCAGCGTGGCAGGTATCAATCAGCCCCAGCATTTT.

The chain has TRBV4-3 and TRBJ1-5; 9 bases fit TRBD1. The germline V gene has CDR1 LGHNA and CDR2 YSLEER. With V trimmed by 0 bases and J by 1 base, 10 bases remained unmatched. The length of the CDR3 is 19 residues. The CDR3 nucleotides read TGCGCCAGCAGCCAAGATCGACCGGGACAGGGAACAAGCAATCAGCCCCAGCATTTT. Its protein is CASSQDRPGQGTSNQPQHF.

The CDR3 DNA follows: TGCGCCAGCAGCTTGGTGTCCGAGCTGGAGACCCAGTACTTC. Translated: CASSLVSELETQYF. The V gene is TRBV5-1, the J gene TRBJ2-5; D gene ambiguous. Germline V gene sequence: CDR1 SGHRS, CDR2 YFSETQ. The CDR3 totals 14 residues. Trimming pared 0 bases from V and 5 bases from J, leaving 11 bases between. The full variable domain, with the rest looked up from reference TRBV5-1 and TRBJ2-5, is KAGVTQTPRYLIKTRGQQVTLSCSPISGHRSVSWYQQTPGQGLQFLFEYFSETQRNKGNFPGRFSGRQFSNSRSEMNVSTLELGDSALYLCASSLVSELETQYFGPGTRLLVL.

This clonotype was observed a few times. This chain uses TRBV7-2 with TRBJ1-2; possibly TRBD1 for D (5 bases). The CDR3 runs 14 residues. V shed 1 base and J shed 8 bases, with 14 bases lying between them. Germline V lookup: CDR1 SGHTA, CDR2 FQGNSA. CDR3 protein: CASSLVLRAGGYTF. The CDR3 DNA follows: TGTGCCAGCAGCTTAGTTCTCCGGGCAGGGGGCTACACCTTC.